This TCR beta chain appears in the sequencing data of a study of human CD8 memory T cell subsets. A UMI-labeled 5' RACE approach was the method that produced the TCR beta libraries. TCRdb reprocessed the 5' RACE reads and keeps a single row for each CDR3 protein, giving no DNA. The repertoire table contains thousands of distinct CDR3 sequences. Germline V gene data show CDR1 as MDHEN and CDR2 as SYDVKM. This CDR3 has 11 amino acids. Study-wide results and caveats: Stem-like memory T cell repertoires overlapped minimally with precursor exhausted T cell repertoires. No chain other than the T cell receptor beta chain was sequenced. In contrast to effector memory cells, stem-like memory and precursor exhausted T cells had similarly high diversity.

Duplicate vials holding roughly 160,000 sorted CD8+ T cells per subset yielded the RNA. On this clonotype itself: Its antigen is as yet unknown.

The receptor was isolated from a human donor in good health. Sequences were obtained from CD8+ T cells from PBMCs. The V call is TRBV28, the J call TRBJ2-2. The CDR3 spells CASSLLGELFF.